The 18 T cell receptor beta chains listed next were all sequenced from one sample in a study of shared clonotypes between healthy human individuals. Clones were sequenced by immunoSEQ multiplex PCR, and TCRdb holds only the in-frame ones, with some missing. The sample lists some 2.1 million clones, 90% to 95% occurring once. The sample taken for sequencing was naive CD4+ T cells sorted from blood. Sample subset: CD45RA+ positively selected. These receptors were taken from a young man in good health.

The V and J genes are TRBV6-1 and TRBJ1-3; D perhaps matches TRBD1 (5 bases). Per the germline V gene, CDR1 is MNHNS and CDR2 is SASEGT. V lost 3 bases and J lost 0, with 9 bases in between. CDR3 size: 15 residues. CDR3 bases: TGTGCCAGCAGTGACAGGGCCCTCTCTGGAAACACCATATATTTT. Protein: CASSDRALSGNTIYF.

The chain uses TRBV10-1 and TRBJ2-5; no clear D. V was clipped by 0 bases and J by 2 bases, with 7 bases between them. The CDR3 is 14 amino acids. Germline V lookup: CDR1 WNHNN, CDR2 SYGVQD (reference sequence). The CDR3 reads CASSESSVQETQYF. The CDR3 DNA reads TGCGCCAGCAGTGAGTCGTCAGTTCAAGAGACCCAGTACTTC.

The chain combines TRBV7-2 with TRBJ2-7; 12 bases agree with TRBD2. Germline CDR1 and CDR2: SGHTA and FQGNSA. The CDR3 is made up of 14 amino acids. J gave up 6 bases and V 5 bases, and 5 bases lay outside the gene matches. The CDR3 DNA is TGTGCCAGCAGCCCAGGACTAGCGGGAAGCGAGCAGTACTTC. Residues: CASSPGLAGSEQYF.

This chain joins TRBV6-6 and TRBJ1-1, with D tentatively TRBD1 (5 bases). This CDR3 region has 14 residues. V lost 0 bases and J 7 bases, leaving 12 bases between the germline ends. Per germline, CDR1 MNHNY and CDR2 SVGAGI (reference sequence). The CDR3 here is CASSYSGVQNEAFF. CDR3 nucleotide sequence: TGTGCCAGCAGTTACTCAGGGGTGCAAAATGAAGCTTTCTTT.

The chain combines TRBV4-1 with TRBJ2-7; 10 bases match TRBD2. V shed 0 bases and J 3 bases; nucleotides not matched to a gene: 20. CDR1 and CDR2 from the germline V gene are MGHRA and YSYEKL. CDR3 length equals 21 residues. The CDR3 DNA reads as TGCGCCAGCAGCCAAGATCTTCCGTTCCTGGCGTGGCTAGCGGGAGACTACGAGCAGTACTTC. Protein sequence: CASSQDLPFLAWLAGDYEQYF.

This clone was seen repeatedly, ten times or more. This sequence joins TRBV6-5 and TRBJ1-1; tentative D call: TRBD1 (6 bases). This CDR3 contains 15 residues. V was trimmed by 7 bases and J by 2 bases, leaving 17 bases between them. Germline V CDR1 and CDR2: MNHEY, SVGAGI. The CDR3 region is CASTASGRGNTEAFF. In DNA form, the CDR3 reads TGTGCCAGCACCGCTTCGGGCAGGGGTAACACTGAAGCTTTCTTT.

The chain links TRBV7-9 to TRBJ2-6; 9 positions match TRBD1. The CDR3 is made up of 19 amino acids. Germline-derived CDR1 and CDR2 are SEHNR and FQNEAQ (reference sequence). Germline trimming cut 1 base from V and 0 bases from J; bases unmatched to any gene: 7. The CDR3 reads CASSLDPGQGFSGANVLTF. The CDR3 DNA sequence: TGTGCCAGCAGCTTAGATCCGGGACAGGGATTCTCTGGGGCCAACGTCCTGACTTTC.

The CDR3 DNA follows: TGTGCCAGTAGTACAACTGGGAAGGAGACCCAGTACTTC. Protein sequence: CASSTTGKETQYF. The rearrangement uses TRBV19 and TRBJ2-5; D remains ambiguous. The CDR3 covers 13 residues. The germline V gene encodes CDR1 LNHDA and CDR2 SQIVND (reference sequence). The V and J ends lost 4 bases and 5 bases respectively, with 11 bases between them.

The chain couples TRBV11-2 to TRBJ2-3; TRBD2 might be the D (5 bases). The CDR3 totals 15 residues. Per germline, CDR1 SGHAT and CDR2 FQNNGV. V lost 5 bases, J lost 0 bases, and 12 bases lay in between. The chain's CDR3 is CASSRRGSSTDTQYF. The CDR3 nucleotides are TGTGCCAGCAGCCGACGGGGTTCTAGCACAGATACGCAGTATTTT.

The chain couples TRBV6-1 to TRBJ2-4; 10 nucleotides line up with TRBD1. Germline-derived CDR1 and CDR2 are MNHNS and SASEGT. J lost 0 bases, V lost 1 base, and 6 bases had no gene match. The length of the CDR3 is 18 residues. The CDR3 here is CASSEGQGAGLAKNIQYF. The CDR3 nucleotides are TGTGCCAGCAGTGAAGGACAGGGGGCGGGATTAGCCAAAAACATTCAGTACTTC.

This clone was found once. The CDR3 loop is CASSLTSQGPDTQYF. CDR3 nucleotides: TGTGCCAGCAGTTTGACTAGCCAGGGACCAGATACGCAGTATTTT. The gene calls are TRBV2 and TRBJ2-3; TRBD2 aligns across 7 bases. CDR3 size: 15 residues. J was trimmed by 4 bases and V by 5 bases; bases with no gene match: 9. Germline CDR1 SNHLY, CDR2 FYNNEI.

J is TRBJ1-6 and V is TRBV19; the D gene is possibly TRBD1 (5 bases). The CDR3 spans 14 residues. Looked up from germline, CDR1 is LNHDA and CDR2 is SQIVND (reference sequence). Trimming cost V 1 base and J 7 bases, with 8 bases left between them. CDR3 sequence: CASSIGPGNSPLHF. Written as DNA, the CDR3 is TGTGCCAGTAGTATAGGGCCAGGGAATTCACCCCTCCACTTT.

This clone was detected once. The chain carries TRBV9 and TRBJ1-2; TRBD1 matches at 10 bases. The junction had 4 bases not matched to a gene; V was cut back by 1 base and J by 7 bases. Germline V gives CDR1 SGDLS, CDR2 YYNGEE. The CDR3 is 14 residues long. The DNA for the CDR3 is TGTGCCAGCAGCGTAAGGGACAGGGGCTTTGGCTACACCTTC. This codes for CASSVRDRGFGYTF.

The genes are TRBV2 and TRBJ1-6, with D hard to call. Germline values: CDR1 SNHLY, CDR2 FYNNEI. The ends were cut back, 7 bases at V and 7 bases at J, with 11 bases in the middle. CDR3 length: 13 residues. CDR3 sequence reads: CASIMGLNSPLHF. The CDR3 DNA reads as TGTGCCAGCATCATGGGGTTGAATTCACCCCTCCACTTT.

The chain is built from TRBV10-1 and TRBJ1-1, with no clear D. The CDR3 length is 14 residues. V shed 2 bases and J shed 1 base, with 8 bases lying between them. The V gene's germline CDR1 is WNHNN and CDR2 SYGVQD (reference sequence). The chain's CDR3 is CASSERKANTEAFF. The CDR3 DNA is TGCGCCAGCAGTGAGAGAAAAGCGAACACTGAAGCTTTCTTT.

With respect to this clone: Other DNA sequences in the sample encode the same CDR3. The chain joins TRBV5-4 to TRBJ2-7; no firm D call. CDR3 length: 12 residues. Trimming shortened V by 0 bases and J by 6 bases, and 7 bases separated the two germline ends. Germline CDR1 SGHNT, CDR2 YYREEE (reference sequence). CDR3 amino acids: CASSLVGSEQYF. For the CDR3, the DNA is TGTGCCAGCAGCTTGGTAGGTTCCGAGCAGTACTTC. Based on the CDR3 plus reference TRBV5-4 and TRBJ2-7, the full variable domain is ETGVTQSPTHLIKTRGQQVTLRCSSQSGHNTVSWYQQALGQGPQFIFQYYREEENGRGNFPPRFSGLQFPNYSSELNVNALELDDSALYLCASSLVGSEQYFGPGTRLTVT.

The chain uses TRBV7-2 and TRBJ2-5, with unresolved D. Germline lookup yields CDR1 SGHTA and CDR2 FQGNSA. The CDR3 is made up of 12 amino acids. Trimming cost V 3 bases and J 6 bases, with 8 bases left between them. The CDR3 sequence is CASSFLGQTQYF. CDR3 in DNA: TGTGCCAGCAGCTTCCTTGGGCAGACCCAGTACTTC.

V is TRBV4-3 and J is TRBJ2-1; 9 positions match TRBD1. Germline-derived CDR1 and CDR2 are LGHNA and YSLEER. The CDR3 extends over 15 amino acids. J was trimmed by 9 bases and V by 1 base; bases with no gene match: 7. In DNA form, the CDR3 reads TGCGCCAGCAGCCAAGGGGGGACAGGGTCTGGTGAGCAGTTCTTC. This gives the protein CASSQGGTGSGEQFF.